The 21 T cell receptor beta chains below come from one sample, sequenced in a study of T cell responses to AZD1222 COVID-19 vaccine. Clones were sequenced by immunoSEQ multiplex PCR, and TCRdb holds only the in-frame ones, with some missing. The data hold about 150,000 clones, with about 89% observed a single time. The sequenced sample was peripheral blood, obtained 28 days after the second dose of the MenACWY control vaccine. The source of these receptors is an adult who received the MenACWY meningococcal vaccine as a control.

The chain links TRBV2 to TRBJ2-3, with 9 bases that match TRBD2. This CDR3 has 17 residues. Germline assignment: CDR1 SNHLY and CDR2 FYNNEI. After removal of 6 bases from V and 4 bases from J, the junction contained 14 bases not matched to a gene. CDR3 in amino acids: CASSTTASGTRPDTQYF. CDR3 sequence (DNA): TGTGCCAGCAGCACCACGGCTAGCGGGACTAGACCAGATACGCAGTATTTT.

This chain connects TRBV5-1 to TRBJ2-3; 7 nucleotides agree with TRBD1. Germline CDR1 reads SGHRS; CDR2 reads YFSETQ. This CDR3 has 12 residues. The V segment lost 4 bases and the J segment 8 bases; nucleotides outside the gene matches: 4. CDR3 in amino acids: CASSPQGSTQYF. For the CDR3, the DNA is TGCGCCAGCAGCCCACAGGGGAGTACGCAGTATTTT.

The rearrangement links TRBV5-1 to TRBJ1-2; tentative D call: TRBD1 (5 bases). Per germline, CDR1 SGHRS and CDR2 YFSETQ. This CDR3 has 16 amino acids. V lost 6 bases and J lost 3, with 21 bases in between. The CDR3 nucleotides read TGCGCCAGCAACCCCGGGGCGTTAGTGGAGGACTATGGCTACACCTTC. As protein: CASNPGALVEDYGYTF. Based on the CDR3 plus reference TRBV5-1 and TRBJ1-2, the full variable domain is KAGVTQTPRYLIKTRGQQVTLSCSPISGHRSVSWYQQTPGQGLQFLFEYFSETQRNKGNFPGRFSGRQFSNSRSEMNVSTLELGDSALYLCASNPGALVEDYGYTFGSGTRLTVV.

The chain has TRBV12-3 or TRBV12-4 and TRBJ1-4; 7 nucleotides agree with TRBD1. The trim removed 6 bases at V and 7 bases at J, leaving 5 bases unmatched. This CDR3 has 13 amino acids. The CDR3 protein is CASRTDRVEKLFF. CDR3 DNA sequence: TGTGCCAGCAGAACAGACAGGGTTGAAAAACTGTTTTTT.

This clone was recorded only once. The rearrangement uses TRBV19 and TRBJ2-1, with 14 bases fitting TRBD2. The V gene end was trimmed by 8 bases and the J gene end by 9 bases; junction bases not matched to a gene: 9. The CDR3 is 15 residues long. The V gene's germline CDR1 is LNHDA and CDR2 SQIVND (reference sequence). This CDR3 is CASSGPGLAGVEQFF. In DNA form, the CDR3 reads TGTGCCAGTTCTGGCCCGGGACTAGCGGGAGTTGAGCAGTTCTTC.

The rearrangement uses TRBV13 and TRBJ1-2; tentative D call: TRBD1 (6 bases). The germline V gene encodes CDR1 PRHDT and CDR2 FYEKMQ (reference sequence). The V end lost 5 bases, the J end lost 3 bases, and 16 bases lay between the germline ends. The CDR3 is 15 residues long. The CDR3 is CASSHRQDNDYGYTF. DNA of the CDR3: TGTGCCAGCAGCCACCGACAGGACAATGACTATGGCTACACCTTC.

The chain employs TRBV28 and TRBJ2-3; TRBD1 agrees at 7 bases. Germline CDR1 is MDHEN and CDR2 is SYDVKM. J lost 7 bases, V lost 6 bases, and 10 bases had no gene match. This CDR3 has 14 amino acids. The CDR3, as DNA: TGTGCCAGCAGACTGTCGACAGGGCCTCATACGCAGTATTTT. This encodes CASRLSTGPHTQYF.

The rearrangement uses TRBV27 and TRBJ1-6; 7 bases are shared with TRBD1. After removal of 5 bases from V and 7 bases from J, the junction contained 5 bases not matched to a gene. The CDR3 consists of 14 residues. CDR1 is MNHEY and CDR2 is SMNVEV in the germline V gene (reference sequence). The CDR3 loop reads CASSGTATNSPLHF. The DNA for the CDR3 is TGTGCCAGCAGTGGGACAGCGACAAATTCACCCCTCCACTTT.

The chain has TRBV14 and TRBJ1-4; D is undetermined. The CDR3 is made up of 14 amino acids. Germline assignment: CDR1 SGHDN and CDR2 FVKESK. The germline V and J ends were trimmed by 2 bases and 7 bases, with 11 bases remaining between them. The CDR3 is CASSQFTEGEKLFF. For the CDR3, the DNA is TGTGCCAGCAGCCAATTTACGGAGGGTGAAAAACTGTTTTTT.

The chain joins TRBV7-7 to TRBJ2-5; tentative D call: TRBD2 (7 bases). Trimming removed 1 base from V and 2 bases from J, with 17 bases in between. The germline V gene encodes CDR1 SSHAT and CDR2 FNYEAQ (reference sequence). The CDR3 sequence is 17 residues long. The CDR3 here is CASSLVILAGAQETQYF. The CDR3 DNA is TGTGCCAGCAGCTTAGTGATTTTGGCGGGGGCGCAAGAGACCCAGTACTTC.

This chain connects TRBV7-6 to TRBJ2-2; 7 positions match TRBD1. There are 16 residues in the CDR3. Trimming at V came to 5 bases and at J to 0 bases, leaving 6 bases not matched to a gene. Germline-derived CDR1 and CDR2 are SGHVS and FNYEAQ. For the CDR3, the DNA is TGTGCCAGCAGCCCGTGGGACAGTCCGAACACCGGGGAGCTGTTTTTT. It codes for CASSPWDSPNTGELFF.

The CDR3 sequence is CASSLLAGPYEQYF. The DNA of the CDR3 is TGTGCCAGCAGCCTACTAGCGGGACCCTACGAGCAGTACTTC. The gene calls are TRBV3-1 (or the pseudogene TRBV3-2) and TRBJ2-7; TRBD2 aligns across 10 bases. Germline values: CDR1 LGHDT, CDR2 YNNKEL (reference sequence). V gave up 4 bases and J gave up 2 bases; unmatched junction bases: 2. This CDR3 comprises 14 residues.

CDR3: CSVEDGGTGSNEQFF. The CDR3 DNA follows: TGCAGCGTTGAAGATGGGGGGACAGGGAGCAATGAGCAGTTCTTC. This sequence joins TRBV29-1 and TRBJ2-1; 9 bases fit TRBD1. V lost 0 bases and J lost 6; bases outside the gene matches: 6. The CDR3 has 15 amino acids. Per germline, CDR1 SQVTM and CDR2 ANQGSEA.

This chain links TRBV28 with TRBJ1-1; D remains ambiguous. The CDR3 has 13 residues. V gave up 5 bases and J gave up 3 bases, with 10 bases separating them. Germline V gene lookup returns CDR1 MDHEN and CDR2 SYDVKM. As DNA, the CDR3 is TGTGCCAGCAGTCCCGGTGGCGACACTGAAGCTTTCTTT. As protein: CASSPGGDTEAFF. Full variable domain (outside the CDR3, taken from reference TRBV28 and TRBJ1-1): DVKVTQSSRYLVKRTGEKVFLECVQDMDHENMFWYRQDPGLGLRLIYFSYDVKMKEKGDIPEGYSVSREKKERFSLILESASTNQTSMYLCASSPGGDTEAFFGQGTRLTVV.

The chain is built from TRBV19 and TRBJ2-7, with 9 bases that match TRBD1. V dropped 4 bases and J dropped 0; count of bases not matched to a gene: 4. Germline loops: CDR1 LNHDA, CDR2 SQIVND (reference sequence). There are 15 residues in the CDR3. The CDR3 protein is CASSRGQGLSYEQYF. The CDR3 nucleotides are TGTGCCAGTAGTAGGGGACAGGGCCTCTCCTACGAGCAGTACTTC.

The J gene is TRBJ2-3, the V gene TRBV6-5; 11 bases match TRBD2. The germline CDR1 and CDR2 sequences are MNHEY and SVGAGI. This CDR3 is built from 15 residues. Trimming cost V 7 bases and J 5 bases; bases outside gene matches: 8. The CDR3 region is CASMGHSGREDTQYF. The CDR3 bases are TGTGCCAGCATGGGCCATAGCGGGAGGGAAGATACGCAGTATTTT.

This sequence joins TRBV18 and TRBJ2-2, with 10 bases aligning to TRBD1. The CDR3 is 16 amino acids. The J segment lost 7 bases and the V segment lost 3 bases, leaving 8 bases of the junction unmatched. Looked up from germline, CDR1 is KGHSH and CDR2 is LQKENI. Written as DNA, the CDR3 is TGTGCCAGCTCACCCCTGGGACAGGGGTCCGTCGGGGAGCTGTTTTTT. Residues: CASSPLGQGSVGELFF.

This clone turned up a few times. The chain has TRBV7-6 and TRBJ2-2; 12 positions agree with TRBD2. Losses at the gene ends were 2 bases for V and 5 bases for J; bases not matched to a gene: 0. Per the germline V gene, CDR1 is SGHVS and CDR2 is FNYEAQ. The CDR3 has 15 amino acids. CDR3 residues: CASSLTSGGTGELFF. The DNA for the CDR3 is TGTGCCAGCAGCTTAACTAGCGGGGGGACCGGGGAGCTGTTTTTT. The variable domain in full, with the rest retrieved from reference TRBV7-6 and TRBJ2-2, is GAGVSQSPRYKVTKRGQDVALRCDPISGHVSLYWYRQALGQGPEFLTYFNYEAQQDKSGLPNDRFSAERPEGSISTLTIQRTEQRDSAMYRCASSLTSGGTGELFFGEGSRLTVL.

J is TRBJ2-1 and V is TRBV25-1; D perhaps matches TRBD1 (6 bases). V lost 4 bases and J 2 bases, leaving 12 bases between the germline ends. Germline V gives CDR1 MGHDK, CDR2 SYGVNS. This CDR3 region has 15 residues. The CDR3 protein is CASSGHRDTYNEQFF. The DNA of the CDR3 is TGTGCCAGCAGTGGGCACCGGGACACCTACAATGAGCAGTTCTTC.

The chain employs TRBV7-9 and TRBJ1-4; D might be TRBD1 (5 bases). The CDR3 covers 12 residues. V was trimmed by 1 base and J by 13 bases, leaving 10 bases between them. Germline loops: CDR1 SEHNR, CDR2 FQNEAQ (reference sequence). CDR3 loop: CASSLVEGPLFF. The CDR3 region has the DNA TGTGCCAGCAGCTTAGTGGAGGGACCACTGTTTTTT.

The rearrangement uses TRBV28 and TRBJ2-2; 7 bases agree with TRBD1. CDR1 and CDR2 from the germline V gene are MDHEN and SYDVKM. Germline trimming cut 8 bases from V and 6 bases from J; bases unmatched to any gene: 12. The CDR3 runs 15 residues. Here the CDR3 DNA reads TGTGCCAGCGAGCCTAACGGGCAGGGGGCCGGGGAGCTGTTTTTT. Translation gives CASEPNGQGAGELFF. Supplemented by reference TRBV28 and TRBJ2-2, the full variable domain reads DVKVTQSSRYLVKRTGEKVFLECVQDMDHENMFWYRQDPGLGLRLIYFSYDVKMKEKGDIPEGYSVSREKKERFSLILESASTNQTSMYLCASEPNGQGAGELFFGEGSRLTVL.